The next 16 T cell receptor beta chains were all read from a single sample in a study of tumor-infiltrating lymphocytes in oesophageal squamous cell carcinoma. TCRdb itself ran the PCR reads through MiXCR, one entry per CDR3 protein. The table shows 19,000 or so distinct CDR3 sequences, with roughly 50% occurring only once. Input material: normal esophageal tissue next to the tumor. The origin of the receptors is a female donor with esophageal squamous cell carcinoma.

This clonotype turned up a few times. A much more abundant neighbour one base away suggests this may be a read error. The chain has TRBV27 and TRBJ2-7; 8 bases are a match to TRBD1. The CDR3 spans 15 residues. Trimming took 2 bases from V and 7 from J; bases not matched to a gene: 10. Germline V gives CDR1 MNHEY, CDR2 SMNVEV (reference sequence). The CDR3 sequence: CASSLGQGIKHEQYF. The CDR3 DNA reads TGTGCCAGCAGTTTAGGACAGGGTATTAAACATGAGCAGTACTTC.

The DNA of the CDR3 is TGTGCCAGCGAACTGAACTATGGCTACACCTTC. The encoded protein is CASELNYGYTF. This rearrangement joins TRBV28 to TRBJ1-2, with unresolved D. The V gene's germline CDR1 is MDHEN and CDR2 SYDVKM. The CDR3 loop spans 11 amino acids. V lost 8 bases to trimming and J lost 2 bases, with 6 bases between them.

In its sample, this clonotype was seen a few times. The gene calls are TRBV7-3 and TRBJ2-5; D remains ambiguous. The ends were cut back, 3 bases at V and 2 bases at J, with 7 bases in the middle. Germline V gives CDR1 SGHTA, CDR2 FQGTGA. The CDR3 length is 13 residues. The CDR3 region has the DNA TGTGCCAGCAGCTTGATTAGTCAAGAGACCCAGTACTTC. Encoded protein: CASSLISQETQYF.

In the case of this clonotype: Here the CDR3 omits its conserved ending phenylalanine or tryptophan, so a read error is the likely source. It is unclear where the CDR3 begins or ends on the DNA, so no DNA is shown, and the CDR3 is as TCRdb lists it. The V gene is TRBV7-8, the J gene TRBJ2-7; the table names TRBD1, a call not compared with the DNA. CDR1 and CDR2 from the germline V gene are SGHVS and FQNEAQ. The CDR3 sequence runs 16 residues, both termini included. This CDR3 reads CASSLGGVSYEQYFGS.

This clonotype was counted a few times. The V gene is TRBV7-9, the J gene TRBJ2-1; possible D gene TRBD1, 6 bases. The germline V and J ends were trimmed by 1 base and 2 bases, with 9 bases remaining between them. Germline CDR1 reads SEHNR; CDR2 reads FQNEAQ (reference sequence). CDR3 length: 15 residues. DNA for the CDR3: TGTGCCAGCAGCTTAGGAGGGGGTGCCTACAATGAGCAGTTCTTC. Its protein product is CASSLGGGAYNEQFF.

In this sample, this clonotype turned up many times. The rearrangement joins TRBV6-1 to TRBJ2-7, with a possible D match to TRBD2 (5 bases). In germline, CDR1 is MNHNS, CDR2 SASEGT. V gave up 8 bases and J gave up 0 bases, with 14 bases separating them. The CDR3 is 14 residues long. CDR3: CASLDVGSSYEQYF. CDR3 nucleotides: TGTGCCAGCCTGGACGTGGGGAGCTCCTACGAGCAGTACTTC.

This clonotype was recorded only once. The chain links TRBV5-1 to TRBJ2-1; TRBD1 might be the D (6 bases). The tail of the sequence fits TRBJ2-7 better, so the J call may be wrong. Germline CDR1 SGHRS, CDR2 YFSETQ. This CDR3 region has 13 residues. The CDR3 spells CATTTGWSDEQYF. CDR3 DNA: TGCGCCACGACGACAGGTTGGTCGGACGAGCAGTACTTC.

By its share, this clonotype is medium-sized. This chain links TRBV12-3 or TRBV12-4 with TRBJ1-1; D not resolved. Trimming cost V 6 bases and J 0 bases, with 11 bases left between them. This CDR3 comprises 14 residues. The CDR3 reads CASRPRSMNTEAFF. The DNA of the CDR3 is TGTGCCAGCAGACCGCGGAGTATGAACACTGAAGCTTTCTTT.

In its sample, this clonotype ranks as medium-sized (0.01 to 0.1%). The genes are TRBV7-6 and TRBJ2-7; 9 bases agree with TRBD2. With V trimmed by 1 base and J by 8 bases, 9 bases remained unmatched. This CDR3 region has 15 residues. Germline CDR1 and CDR2: SGHVS and FNYEAQ. Here the CDR3 reads CASSLGAGGQSQQYF. As DNA, the CDR3 is TGTGCCAGCAGCTTAGGGGCGGGAGGGCAATCCCAGCAGTACTTC.

The V call is TRBV7-8, the J call TRBJ2-3, with no clear D. TRBJ2-7 explains the end of the DNA better; the J call may be wrong. The germline gives CDR1 SGHVS, CDR2 FQNEAQ. The CDR3 sequence is 13 residues long. CDR3 residues: CASSLNPIYEQYF. The CDR3 DNA sequence: TGTGCCAGCAGCTTAAATCCGATTTACGAGCAGTACTTC.

The chain is built from TRBV7-4 and TRBJ2-3, with 8 bases that match TRBD2. CDR1 and CDR2 from the germline V gene are SGHVT and SQSDAQ. The CDR3 is 15 amino acids. V shed 3 bases and J 4 bases; nucleotides not matched to a gene: 6. DNA of the CDR3: TGTGCCAGCAGCTTTCTGGCGGGAGGAGCAGATACGCAGTATTTT. Translation: CASSFLAGGADTQYF.

This clonotype is categorized as medium-sized. The V gene is TRBV24-1, the J gene TRBJ2-5; TRBD2 matches at 9 bases. From germline, CDR1 is KGHDR and CDR2 SFDVKD. Trimming cost V 3 bases and J 2 bases; bases outside gene matches: 6. The CDR3 runs to 16 residues. The DNA for the CDR3 is TGTGCCACCAGTGATCGGGTAGCGGGGGATCAAGAGACCCAGTACTTC. Encoded protein: CATSDRVAGDQETQYF.

V is TRBV6-2 or TRBV6-3 and J is TRBJ2-5; 8 bases align to TRBD1. The CDR3 has 13 residues. J gave up 6 bases and V 6 bases, and 6 bases lay outside the gene matches. CDR1 is MNHEY, CDR2 SVGEGT, per germline. CDR3: CASRGRGPKTQYF. Here the CDR3 DNA reads TGTGCCAGCAGAGGCAGGGGGCCCAAGACCCAGTACTTC.

The rearrangement joins TRBV7-9 to TRBJ2-1, with 11 positions matching TRBD2. The CDR3 has 16 amino acids. The germline gives CDR1 SEHNR, CDR2 FQNEAQ (reference sequence). The trim removed 5 bases at V and 2 bases at J, leaving 5 bases unmatched. The CDR3 loop is CASSPVSGGAYNEQFF. The CDR3 bases are TGTGCCAGCAGCCCCGTTAGCGGGGGGGCCTACAATGAGCAGTTCTTC.

This rearrangement joins TRBV28 to TRBJ1-5; TRBD1 agrees at 8 bases. Germline assignment: CDR1 MDHEN and CDR2 SYDVKM. The CDR3 is 14 amino acids. Trimming cost V 7 bases and J 5 bases; bases outside gene matches: 7. The CDR3 bases are TGTGCCAGCACCCTCCTGGACAGGGATCAGCCCCAGCATTTT. This encodes CASTLLDRDQPQHF.

In this sample, this clonotype turned up many times. This rearrangement joins TRBV5-1 to TRBJ2-3, with 8 bases matching TRBD1. Trimming cost V 1 base and J 3 bases; bases outside gene matches: 4. This CDR3 comprises 15 residues. Germline V gives CDR1 SGHRS, CDR2 YFSETQ. The CDR3 DNA follows: TGCGCCAGCAGCTTGAGAGGACAGGGTACAGATACGCAGTATTTT. Its protein is CASSLRGQGTDTQYF.